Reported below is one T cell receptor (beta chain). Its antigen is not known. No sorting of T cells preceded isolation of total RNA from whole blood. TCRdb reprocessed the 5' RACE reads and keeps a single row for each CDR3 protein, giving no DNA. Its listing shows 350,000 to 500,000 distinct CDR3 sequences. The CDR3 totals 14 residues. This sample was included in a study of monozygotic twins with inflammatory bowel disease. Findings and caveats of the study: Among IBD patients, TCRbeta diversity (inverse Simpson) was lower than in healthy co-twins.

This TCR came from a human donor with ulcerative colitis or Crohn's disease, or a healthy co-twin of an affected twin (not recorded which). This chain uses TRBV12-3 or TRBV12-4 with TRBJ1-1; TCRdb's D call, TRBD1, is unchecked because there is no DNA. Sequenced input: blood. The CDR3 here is CASSETGQNTEAFF.